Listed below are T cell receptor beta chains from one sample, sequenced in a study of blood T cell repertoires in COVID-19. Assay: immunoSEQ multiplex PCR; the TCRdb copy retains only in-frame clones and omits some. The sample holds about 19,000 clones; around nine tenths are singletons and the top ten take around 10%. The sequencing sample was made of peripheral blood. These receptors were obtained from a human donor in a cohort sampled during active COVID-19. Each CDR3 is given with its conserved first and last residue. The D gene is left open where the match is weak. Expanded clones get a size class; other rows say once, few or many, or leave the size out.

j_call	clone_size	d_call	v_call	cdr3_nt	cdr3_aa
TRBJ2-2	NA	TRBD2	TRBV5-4	TGTGCCAGCAGCTCGGATCTGGGGACTATAAGCACCGGGGAGCTGTTTTTT	CASSSDLGTISTGELFF
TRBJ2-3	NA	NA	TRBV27	TGTGCCAGCCATAACGGGGGAGAGAGCACAGATACGCAGTATTTT	CASHNGGESTDTQYF
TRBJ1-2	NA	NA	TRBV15	TGTGCCACCAGCAGAGACAGCCTAGGTAACTATGGCTACACCTTC	CATSRDSLGNYGYTF
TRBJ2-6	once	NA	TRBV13	TGTGCCAGCAGCTTTAGACAGCTCTCTGGGGCCAACGTCCTGACTTTC	CASSFRQLSGANVLTF
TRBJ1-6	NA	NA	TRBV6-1	TGTGCCAGCAGTGAAGTCAATAATTCACCCCTCCACTTT	CASSEVNNSPLHF
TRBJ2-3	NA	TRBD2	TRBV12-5	TGTGCTAGTAGCGGGGGCACAGATACGCAGTATTTT	CASSGGTDTQYF
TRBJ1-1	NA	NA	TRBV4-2	TGTGCCAGCAGCCAAGAGAGCGGGCACACTGAAGCTTTCTTT	CASSQESGHTEAFF
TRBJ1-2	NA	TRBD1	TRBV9	TGTGCCAGCAGCGTCGGGACAGGAGTAAGTTATGGCTACACCTTC	CASSVGTGVSYGYTF
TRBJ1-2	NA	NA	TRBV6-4	TGTGCCAGCAGTCAGGGGAACTATGGCTACACCTTC	CASSQGNYGYTF
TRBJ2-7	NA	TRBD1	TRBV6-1	TGTGCCAGCAGTGGCGATATTTATATTCCGGGACAGAGCTCCTACGAGCAGTACTTC	CASSGDIYIPGQSSYEQYF
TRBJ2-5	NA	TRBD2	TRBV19	TGTGCCAGTAGTGCTGCCCTTCTAGCGGGGGTAAAGACCCAGTACTTC	CASSAALLAGVKTQYF
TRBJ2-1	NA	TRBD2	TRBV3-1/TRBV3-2	TGTGCCAGCAGCCAAGATGGGACGGGGGGGTTCGATGAGCAGTTCTTC	CASSQDGTGGFDEQFF
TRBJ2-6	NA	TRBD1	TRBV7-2	TGTGCCAGCAGCCGGCGCGGACAGGTCAACTCTGGGGCCAACGTCCTGACTTTC	CASSRRGQVNSGANVLTF
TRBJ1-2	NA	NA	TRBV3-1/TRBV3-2	TGTGCCAGCAGCCCGACTAAGGACTATGGCTACACCTTC	CASSPTKDYGYTF
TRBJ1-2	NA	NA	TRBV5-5	TGTGCCAGCAGCCCGAACAGGGAAGGCTACACCTTC	CASSPNREGYTF
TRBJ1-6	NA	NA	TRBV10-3	TGTGCCATCAGTGAGACAAATTCACCCCTCCACTTT	CAISETNSPLHF
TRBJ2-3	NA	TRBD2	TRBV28	TGTGCCAGCGGGGGGGGATACACAGATACGCAGTATTTT	CASGGGYTDTQYF
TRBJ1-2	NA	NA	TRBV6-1	TGTGCCAGCAGTGAAGCGCGCGGGACGATTGGCTATGGCTACACCTTC	CASSEARGTIGYGYTF
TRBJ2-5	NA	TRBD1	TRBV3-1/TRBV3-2	TGTGCCAGCAGCCAAGATAGGGAGGGACAGGGAAAAGAGACCCAGTACTTC	CASSQDREGQGKETQYF
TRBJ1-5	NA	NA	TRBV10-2	TGCGCCAGCAGTGGAACAGGGTCCGATCAGCCCCAGCATTTT	CASSGTGSDQPQHF
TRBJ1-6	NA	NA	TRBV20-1	TGCAGTGCTAGTGGCCAGGGGAGTGATAATTCACCCCTCCACTTT	CSASGQGSDNSPLHF
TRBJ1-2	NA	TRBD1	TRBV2	TGTGCCAGCAGTGAAGCGCGACAGGGTAATGGCTACACCTTC	CASSEARQGNGYTF
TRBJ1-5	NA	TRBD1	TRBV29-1	TGCAGCGTTGAACATCCGACAGGGGGCTGGAATCAGCCCCAGCATTTT	CSVEHPTGGWNQPQHF
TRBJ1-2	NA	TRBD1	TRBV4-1	TGCGCCAGCAGCCAAGATAAAGGTGGACAGGGGCGTAACTATGGCTACACCTTC	CASSQDKGGQGRNYGYTF
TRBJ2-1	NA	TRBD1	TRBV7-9	TGTGCCAGCAGCCCCAAAGACAGGGTCATCAGCCATGAGCAGTTCTTC	CASSPKDRVISHEQFF
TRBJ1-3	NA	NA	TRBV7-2	TGTGCCAGCAGCGCAATCCGGGTCACCGGCTCTGGAAACACCATATATTTT	CASSAIRVTGSGNTIYF
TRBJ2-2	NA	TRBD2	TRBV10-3	TGTGCCATCCAACCCGGGGCGGGGGCCGGGGAGCTGTTTTTT	CAIQPGAGAGELFF
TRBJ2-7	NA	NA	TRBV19	TGTGCCAGTAGTATAGCTGGGAGCTCCTACGAGCAGTACTTC	CASSIAGSSYEQYF
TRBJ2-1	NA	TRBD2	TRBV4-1	TGCGCCAGCAGCCAAGGCTTGCGGGGGAGAGATTATGAGCAGTTCTTC	CASSQGLRGRDYEQFF
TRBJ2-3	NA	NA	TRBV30	TGTGCCTGGAGGGCCGCGGGGGCGGTAGCCGCAGATACGCAGTATTTT	CAWRAAGAVAADTQYF
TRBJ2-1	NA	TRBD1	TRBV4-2	TGTGCCACCACCCCAGGGACAGGCGCCTACAATGAGCAGTTCTTC	CATTPGTGAYNEQFF
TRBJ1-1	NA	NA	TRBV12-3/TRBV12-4	TGTGCCAGCAGTTTCCGGGGTCTTGAAGCTTTCTTT	CASSFRGLEAFF
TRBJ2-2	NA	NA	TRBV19	TGTGCCAGTAGTATAGAGGGGGCACGGGACACCGGGGAGCTGTTTTTT	CASSIEGARDTGELFF
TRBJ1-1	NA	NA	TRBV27	TGTGCCAGCAGTTTAGCCAGGTTGAACACTGAAGCTTTCTTT	CASSLARLNTEAFF
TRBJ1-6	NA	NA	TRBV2	TGTGCCAGTAAGATCAGGGTGGATAATTCACCCCTCCACTTT	CASKIRVDNSPLHF
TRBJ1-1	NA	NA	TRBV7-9	TGTGCCAGCAGCGAACCTGTGGGACAACCTAACACTGAAGCTTTCTTT	CASSEPVGQPNTEAFF
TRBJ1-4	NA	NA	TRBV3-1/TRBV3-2	TGTGCCAGCAGCCTACGCGGAGCAACTAATGAAAAACTGTTTTTT	CASSLRGATNEKLFF
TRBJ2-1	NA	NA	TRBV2	TGTGCCAGCAGTGGGATCTTGGGAGGGGGGTACTCCTACAATGAGCAGTTCTTC	CASSGILGGGYSYNEQFF
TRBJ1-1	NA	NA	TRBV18	TGTGCCAGCTCACCAAAGCAGGGTTATAACACTGAAGCTTTCTTT	CASSPKQGYNTEAFF
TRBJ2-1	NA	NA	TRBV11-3	TGTGCCAGCAGCCAAAAGGAGGATGAGCAGTTCTTC	CASSQKEDEQFF
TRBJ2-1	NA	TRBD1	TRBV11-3	TGTGCCAGCAGCTTCGGGACAGGCGGTGAGCAGTTCTTC	CASSFGTGGEQFF
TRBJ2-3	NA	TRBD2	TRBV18	TGTGCCAGCTCGCCCAGGGGGACTAGCGGGTCCTTGGATACGCAGTATTTT	CASSPRGTSGSLDTQYF
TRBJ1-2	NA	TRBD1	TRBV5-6	TGTGCCAGCAGCTGGGGACAGGGCCGGATTAACTATGGCTACACCTTC	CASSWGQGRINYGYTF
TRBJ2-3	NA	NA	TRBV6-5	TGTGCCAGCAAACCTTGGGACTCTTCCACAGATACGCAGTATTTT	CASKPWDSSTDTQYF
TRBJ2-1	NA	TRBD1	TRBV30	TGTGCCAGATCCGGGACAGCGGACCGGGAGCAGTTCTTC	CARSGTADREQFF
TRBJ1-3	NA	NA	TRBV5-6	TGTGCCAGCAGCACCGGGAATACAAGAAACACCATATATTTT	CASSTGNTRNTIYF
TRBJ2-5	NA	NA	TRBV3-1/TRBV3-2	TGTGCCAGCAGCCTTGAAACCTCGGGGACCCAGTACTTC	CASSLETSGTQYF
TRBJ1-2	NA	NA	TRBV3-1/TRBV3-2	TGTGCCAGCAGCCAAGATCTACATGAGGGAGCAGACTATGGCTACACCTTC	CASSQDLHEGADYGYTF
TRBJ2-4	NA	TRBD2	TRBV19	TGTGCCAGTCATACTGGACTAGCAGGAGCCAAAAACATTCAGTACTTC	CASHTGLAGAKNIQYF
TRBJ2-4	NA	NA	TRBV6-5	TGTGCCAGCAGTAGGGACTCAAACGCAAACATTCAGTACTTC	CASSRDSNANIQYF
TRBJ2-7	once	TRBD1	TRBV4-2	TGTGCCAGCAGCCCCGACAGGGGGGTCGAGCAGTACTTC	CASSPDRGVEQYF
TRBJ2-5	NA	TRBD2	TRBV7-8	TGTGCCAGCAGCTTAGACGAGCGGGGCGGGGAGACCCAGTACTTC	CASSLDERGGETQYF
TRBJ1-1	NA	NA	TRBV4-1	TGCGCCAGCAGCCAAGAAACGGGGACTGAAGCTTTCTTT	CASSQETGTEAFF
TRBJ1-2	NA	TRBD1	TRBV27	TGTGCCAGCAGTCGCCTCGAGGGACAGGGACAATCTAACTATGGCTACACCTTC	CASSRLEGQGQSNYGYTF
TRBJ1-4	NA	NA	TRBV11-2	TGTGCCAGCAGCTTACCCCGAGCAGAAAAACTGTTTTTT	CASSLPRAEKLFF
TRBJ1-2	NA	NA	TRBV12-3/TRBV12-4	TGTGCCAGCAGTACCCCGACAGAAAGCGGCTACACCTTC	CASSTPTESGYTF
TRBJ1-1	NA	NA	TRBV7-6	TGTGCCAGCAGCCCGACAGGTATGAACACTGAAGCTTTCTTT	CASSPTGMNTEAFF
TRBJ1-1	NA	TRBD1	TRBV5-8	TGTGCCAGCAGCCCGACAGGGGGACGGAACACTGAAGCTTTCTTT	CASSPTGGRNTEAFF
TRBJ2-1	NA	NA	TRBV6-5	TGTGCCAGCAGTTACTCGATGCGGTCGCACGAACAGTTCTTC	CASSYSMRSHEQFF
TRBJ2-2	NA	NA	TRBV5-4	TGTGCCAGCAGCTTGGCTAGGGACTACACCGGGGAGCTGTTTTTT	CASSLARDYTGELFF